A selection of T cell receptor beta chains follows, all from one sample in a study of Graves' ophthalmopathy and Graves' hyperthyroidism. TCRdb passed the multiplex PCR reads through MiXCR, listing each CDR3 protein once. The data contain roughly 300,000 distinct CDR3 sequences, about a sixth of them singletons. The sequencing sample was made of peripheral blood. The receptors were sampled from an adult man with Graves' ophthalmopathy. CDR3s include the opening cysteine and the closing phenylalanine or tryptophan. A D gene is named only where the DNA matches it firmly. Rows give clone size only sometimes, using once, few, many, or a class for an expanded clone.

>TRBV6-1|.|few|TRBJ1-1
CASSTLDSVTEAFF
TGTGCCAGCAGCACCCTGGACAGTGTTACTGAAGCTTTCTTT
>TRBV6-1|TRBD1|.|TRBJ1-2
CASRPSDRGYGYTF
TGTGCCAGCAGACCATCCGACAGGGGCTATGGCTACACCTTC
>TRBV28|.|once|TRBJ1-2
CASSTTGKANYGYTF
TGTGCCAGCAGTACTACAGGGAAAGCTAACTATGGCTACACCTTC
>TRBV28|.|many|TRBJ1-2
CASSLQALGYTF
TGTGCCAGCAGTTTGCAGGCACTTGGCTACACCTTC
>TRBV4-3|TRBD2|many|TRBJ2-5
CASSQVSSGGGKCF
TGCGCCAGCAGCCAAGTTTCCAGCGGGGGGGGCAAGTGCTTC
>TRBV6-5|.|few|TRBJ1-5
CASVGVRVNQPQHF
TGTGCCAGCGTTGGAGTCAGGGTGAATCAGCCCCAGCATTTT
>TRBV7-2|TRBD2|many|TRBJ2-5
CASSPMGLAQETQYF
TGTGCCAGCAGCCCCATGGGACTAGCACAAGAGACCCAGTACTTC
>TRBV2|.|few|TRBJ2-2
CASSELGAGTGELFF
TGTGCCAGCAGTGAGCTGGGGGCGGGCACCGGGGAGCTGTTTTTT
>TRBV6-2/TRBV6-3|TRBD2|many|TRBJ2-2
CASSPRVAGVHTGELFF
TGTGCCAGCAGTCCCAGGGTAGCGGGAGTACACACCGGGGAGCTGTTTTTT
>TRBV7-9|TRBD1|many|TRBJ1-1
CASSPRQGGGTEAFF
TGTGCCAGCAGCCCCCGACAGGGCGGCGGCACTGAAGCTTTCTTT
>TRBV20-1|TRBD1|many|TRBJ1-6
CSARDKRDRGLSYNSPLHF
TGCAGTGCTAGAGATAAGCGGGACAGGGGGCTCTCCTATAATTCACCCCTCCACTTT
>TRBV11-2|.|.|TRBJ1-2
CASRKGSLGYTF
TGTGCCAGCAGAAAGGGGTCCCTGGGCTACACCTTC
>TRBV29-1|.|many|TRBJ2-2
CSVGGRNTGELFF
TGCAGCGTTGGGGGCAGGAACACCGGGGAGCTGTTTTTT
>TRBV6-1|.|many|TRBJ1-2
CASSEAEGRVMGYTF
TGTGCCAGCAGTGAAGCCGAAGGACGAGTGATGGGCTACACCTTC
>TRBV9|.|many|TRBJ1-5
CASSVAPGQRQPQHF
TGTGCCAGCAGCGTAGCTCCGGGACAAAGGCAGCCCCAGCATTTT
>TRBV25-1|.|many|TRBJ1-6
CASSDPGGWGSPLHF
TGTGCCAGCAGTGATCCGGGGGGCTGGGGTTCACCCCTCCACTTT
>TRBV5-1|.|many|TRBJ2-5
CASRDSRETQYF
TGCGCCAGCAGGGACAGTCGAGAGACCCAGTACTTC
>TRBV15|.|many|TRBJ2-2
CATSNSLGQFTNTGELFF
TGTGCCACCAGCAACTCCCTTGGACAGTTTACGAACACCGGGGAGCTGTTTTTT
>TRBV6-5|TRBD2|many|TRBJ2-2
CASSYPGLGNTGELFF
TGTGCCAGCAGTTACCCGGGACTAGGAAACACCGGGGAGCTGTTTTTT
>TRBV12-3/TRBV12-4|.|many|TRBJ1-5
CASSFVFLAFRPGQPQHF
TGTGCCAGCAGTTTTGTTTTCCTAGCGTTCCGTCCGGGGCAGCCCCAGCATTTT
>TRBV5-6|TRBD1|.|TRBJ2-5
CASTTGGGETQYF
TGTGCCAGCACGACAGGGGGTGGTGAGACCCAGTACTTC
>TRBV19|.|.|TRBJ2-7
CASSILPSSYEQYF
TGTGCCAGTAGTATCCTCCCGAGCTCCTACGAGCAGTACTTC
>TRBV12-3/TRBV12-4|TRBD2|many|TRBJ2-3
CASSFLAGRSDTQYF
TGTGCCAGCAGTTTTTTAGCGGGGAGGTCAGATACGCAGTATTTT
>TRBV6-1|.|many|TRBJ2-7
CASSEPSYEQYF
TGTGCCAGCAGTGAACCTTCCTACGAGCAGTACTTC
>TRBV15|.|many|TRBJ2-1
CATSRDSFFEDVGNSYNEQFF
TGTGCCACCAGCAGAGATTCATTCTTCGAGGATGTGGGGAACTCCTACAATGAGCAGTTCTTC
>TRBV27|.|many|TRBJ1-5
CASSSRVGQPQHF
TGTGCCAGCAGTTCCAGGGTCGGACAGCCCCAGCATTTT
>TRBV20-1|TRBD2|many|TRBJ2-5
CSGRAGEVKETQYF
TGCAGTGGAAGAGCGGGAGAGGTTAAAGAGACCCAGTACTTC
>TRBV19|.|many|TRBJ2-5
CASSIGCGLRETQYF
TGTGCCAGTAGTATAGGATGCGGGCTCCGAGAGACCCAGTACTTC
>TRBV29-1|.|many|TRBJ1-1
CSVGRTASTEAFF
TGCAGCGTTGGACGGACAGCAAGCACTGAAGCTTTCTTT
>TRBV9|TRBD2|many|TRBJ2-2
CASSVDWREGGELFF
TGTGCCAGCAGCGTAGACTGGCGGGAGGGCGGGGAGCTGTTTTTT
>TRBV20-1|TRBD1|few|TRBJ2-7
CSARNRGSYEQYF
TGCAGTGCTAGAAACAGGGGAAGCTACGAGCAGTACTTC
>TRBV19|.|many|TRBJ1-1
CASSIRHLTTTEAFF
TGTGCCAGTAGTATCAGACACCTGACGACCACTGAAGCTTTCTTT
>TRBV3-1|.|.|TRBJ1-5
CASSQDFAGVLTKKPQHF
TGTGCCAGCAGCCAAGATTTTGCGGGGGTGCTGACTAAAAAGCCCCAGCATTTT
>TRBV27|.|many|TRBJ1-6
CASGDHSLYNSPLHF
TGTGCCAGCGGGGACCACTCTCTCTATAATTCACCCCTCCACTTT
>TRBV10-3|TRBD2|many|TRBJ2-7
CAVQSSGSIHEQYF
TGTGCCGTTCAGTCTAGCGGGAGTATCCACGAGCAGTACTTC
>TRBV5-1|TRBD1|many|TRBJ2-7
CASSLDGRGREQYF
TGCGCCAGCAGCTTGGATGGCAGGGGGCGCGAGCAGTACTTC
>TRBV12-3/TRBV12-4|TRBD2|many|TRBJ2-5
CASSFSGRWETQYF
TGTGCCAGCAGTTTTAGCGGGAGGTGGGAGACCCAGTACTTC
>TRBV6-1|TRBD1|.|TRBJ1-1
CASSESGGEAFF
TGTGCCAGCAGTGAATCAGGGGGTGAAGCTTTCTTT
>TRBV11-2|TRBD2|.|TRBJ2-5
CASSGREGLETQYF
TGTGCCAGCAGCGGACGGGAGGGCCTAGAGACCCAGTACTTC
>TRBV9|.|many|TRBJ1-5
CASSTGTGGNQPQHF
TGTGCCAGCAGCACAGGGACGGGGGGCAATCAGCCCCAGCATTTT
>TRBV7-3|.|many|TRBJ1-1
CASSLGAEGQQAFF
TGTGCCAGCAGCTTAGGTGCCGAAGGACAGCAAGCTTTCTTT
>TRBV12-3/TRBV12-4|.|many|TRBJ1-5
CASVWGPQHF
TGTGCCAGCGTCTGGGGGCCCCAGCATTTT